These 10 T cell receptor beta chains share one sample of origin, sequenced in a study of T cell responses to AZD1222 COVID-19 vaccine. Sequencing used immunoSEQ multiplex PCR; TCRdb keeps in-frame clones, though not all of them. Of some 170,000 clones listed, 94% are singletons. Source: peripheral blood, taken 28 days after the second AZD1222 dose. These receptors all come from an adult who received the AZD1222 COVID-19 vaccine.

This clone is a singleton in its sample. The rearrangement links TRBV19 to TRBJ1-5; 10 nucleotides match TRBD1. This CDR3 has 18 amino acids. Looked up from germline, CDR1 is LNHDA and CDR2 is SQIVND (reference sequence). The V gene end was trimmed by 1 base and the J gene end by 1 base; junction bases not matched to a gene: 7. CDR3 protein: CASSIVRRQGASNQPQHF. The CDR3 DNA is TGTGCCAGTAGTATAGTAAGAAGACAGGGGGCGAGCAATCAGCCCCAGCATTTT.

The rearrangement joins TRBV5-4 to TRBJ2-5, with D maybe TRBD1 (6 bases). The CDR3 sequence is 13 residues long. With 4 bases removed from V and 4 bases from J, the gap between germline ends came to 11 bases. Per germline, CDR1 SGHNT and CDR2 YYREEE (reference sequence). CDR3 residues: CASSLPQGETQYF. The CDR3 DNA sequence: TGTGCCAGCAGCCTTCCACAGGGAGAGACCCAGTACTTC.

The rearrangement joins TRBV5-4 to TRBJ1-2; TRBD1 might be the D (5 bases). Germline CDR1 SGHNT, CDR2 YYREEE (reference sequence). V was pared by 2 bases and J by 8 bases, with 19 bases between. The CDR3 has 15 amino acids. This CDR3 is CASSLTTQNGGGYTF. DNA of the CDR3: TGTGCCAGCAGCTTAACTACCCAAAATGGGGGGGGCTACACCTTC.

This chain links TRBV5-1 with TRBJ2-4; D uncertain. The germline V gene encodes CDR1 SGHRS and CDR2 YFSETQ. The V end lost 0 bases, the J end lost 0 bases, and 10 bases lay between the germline ends. CDR3 length: 16 residues. This CDR3 is CASSLGNRIAKNIQYF. The CDR3 coding sequence is TGCGCCAGCAGCTTGGGGAACCGGATAGCCAAAAACATTCAGTACTTC.

This chain uses TRBV27 with TRBJ1-6; D not resolved. There are 12 residues in the CDR3. Trimming removed 6 bases from V and 4 bases from J, with 4 bases in between. Germline V gene data show CDR1 as MNHEY and CDR2 as SMNVEV (reference sequence). The CDR3, as DNA: TGTGCCAGCAGCGAATATAATTCACCCCTCCACTTT. Its translation is CASSEYNSPLHF.

The chain combines TRBV5-1 with TRBJ1-3; weak D call: TRBD1 (6 bases). Germline loops: CDR1 SGHRS, CDR2 YFSETQ. The length of the CDR3 is 15 residues. V shed 2 bases and J shed 2 bases, with 11 bases lying between them. CDR3 DNA sequence: TGCGCCAGCAGCTTATCGAACAGGGCTGGAAACACCATATATTTT. Its translation: CASSLSNRAGNTIYF.

This rearrangement joins TRBV6-5 to TRBJ1-2, with D hard to call. Trimming cost V 5 bases and J 4 bases, with 14 bases left between them. CDR3 length: 14 amino acids. Germline V gives CDR1 MNHEY, CDR2 SVGAGI. The CDR3 sequence is CASSPDKAVYGYTF. The CDR3, as DNA: TGTGCCAGCAGTCCCGACAAGGCAGTCTATGGCTACACCTTC.

The chain combines TRBV28 with TRBJ1-4; D ambiguous. CDR3 length: 8 residues. Germline values: CDR1 MDHEN, CDR2 SYDVKM. V lost 8 bases and J 14 bases, leaving 6 bases between the germline ends. The CDR3 loop is CASVRLFF. DNA of the CDR3: TGTGCCAGCGTCAGGCTGTTTTTT.

The chain couples TRBV20-1 to TRBJ1-4; D gene unclear. V was trimmed by 0 bases and J by 6 bases, leaving 2 bases between them. In germline, CDR1 is DFQATT, CDR2 SNEGSKA (reference sequence). The CDR3 covers 11 residues. The CDR3 loop is CSARDDEKLFF. The CDR3, as DNA: TGCAGTGCTAGAGATGATGAAAAACTGTTTTTT.

V usage is TRBV15 and J usage is TRBJ1-4, with 7 bases fitting TRBD1. The CDR3 is 15 residues long. With V trimmed by 4 bases and J by 7 bases, 9 bases remained unmatched. Germline V gene lookup returns CDR1 LNHNV and CDR2 YYDKDF (reference sequence). CDR3 nucleotide sequence: TGTGCCACCAGCATATCGGGACAGCCGCGTGAAAAACTGTTTTTT. Its translation: CATSISGQPREKLFF.